This TCR beta chain was found in a study of cytomegalovirus exposure and HLA in healthy donors. This clone was seen a handful of times. Its antigen is as yet unknown. Healthy donors of bone marrow made up the group. The PCR made use of 60 Vbeta and 13 Jbeta primers. TCRdb keeps only in-frame clones here, not all; method: immunoSEQ multiplex PCR. This table holds approximately 170,000 clones, 75% to 85% found once. The CDR3 loop spans 13 amino acids. V lost 2 bases and J lost 7; bases outside the gene matches: 5. From germline, CDR1 is SGHDT and CDR2 YYEEEE. Study conclusions and caveats: Many donors shared some public TCRs, even though most TCR sequences were rare. Among TCR beta chains, those listed as cytomegalovirus-associated numbered some 170.

The rearrangement uses TRBV5-6 and TRBJ1-1; 7 nucleotides line up with TRBD1. The material sequenced was PBMCs. The sequence came from a woman in her forties or fifties in good health and CMV-seronegative. CDR3 bases: TGTGCCAGCAGCTTTTACAGGGGCCGTGAAGCTTTCTTT. Its protein product is CASSFYRGREAFF.